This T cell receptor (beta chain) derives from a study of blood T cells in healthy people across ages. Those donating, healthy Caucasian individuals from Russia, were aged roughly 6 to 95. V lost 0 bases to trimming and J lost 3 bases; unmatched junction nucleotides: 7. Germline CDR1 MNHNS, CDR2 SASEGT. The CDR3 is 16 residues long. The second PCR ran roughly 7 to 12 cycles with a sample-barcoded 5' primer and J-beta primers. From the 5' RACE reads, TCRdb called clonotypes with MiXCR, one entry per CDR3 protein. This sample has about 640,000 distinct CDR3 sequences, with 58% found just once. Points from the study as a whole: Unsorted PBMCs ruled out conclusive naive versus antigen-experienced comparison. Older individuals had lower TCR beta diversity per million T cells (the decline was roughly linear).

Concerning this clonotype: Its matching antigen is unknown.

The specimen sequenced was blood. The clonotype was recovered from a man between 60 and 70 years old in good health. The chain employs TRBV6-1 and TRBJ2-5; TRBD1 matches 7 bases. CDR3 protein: CASSEALGTEKETQYF. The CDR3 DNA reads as TGTGCCAGCAGTGAAGCCCTCGGGACAGAAAAAGAGACCCAGTACTTC.